This T cell receptor (beta chain) was identified during a study of lymphopenia after photon versus proton radiotherapy. General study points: Relative stability marked proton patients; photon patients lost diversity and naive cells. Oligoclonal CD8+ Temra expansion after nadir drove photon patients' diversity drop.

Sequencing was performed with immunoSEQ multiplex PCR; in TCRdb, only in-frame clones are kept and a portion is missing. The sample lists roughly 40,000 clones; 86% were seen once. CDR3 size: 14 residues. Germline-derived CDR1 and CDR2 are MDHEN and SYDVKM. The V and J ends lost 3 bases and 2 bases, in that order; junction bases with no gene match: 2. About this clone itself: Its antigen is undetermined.

The genes are TRBV28 and TRBJ2-7, with 9 bases matching TRBD1. The TCR originated in a woman aged 70-85 years with pancreatic cancer. Some clones in this sample may be carry-over from other donors' samples. The sample was peripheral blood, taken from a patient treated with proton-based radiotherapy. In nucleotides, the CDR3 is TGTGCCAGCAGTTTTACAGGGGGCACCTACGAGCAGTACTTC. Protein product: CASSFTGGTYEQYF.